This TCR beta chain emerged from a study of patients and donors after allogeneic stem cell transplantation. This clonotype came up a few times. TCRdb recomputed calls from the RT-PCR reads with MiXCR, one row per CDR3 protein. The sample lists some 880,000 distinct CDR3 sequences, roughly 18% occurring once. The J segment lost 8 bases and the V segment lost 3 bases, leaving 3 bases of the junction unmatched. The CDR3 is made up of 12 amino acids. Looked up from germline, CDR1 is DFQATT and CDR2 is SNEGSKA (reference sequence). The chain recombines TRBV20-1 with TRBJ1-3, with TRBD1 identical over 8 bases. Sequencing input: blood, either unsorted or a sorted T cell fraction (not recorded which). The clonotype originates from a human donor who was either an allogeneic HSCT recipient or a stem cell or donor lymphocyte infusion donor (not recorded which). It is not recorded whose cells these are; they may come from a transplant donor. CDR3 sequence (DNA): TGCAGTGCTAGCAGGGGGCGAGACACCATATATTTT. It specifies CSASRGRDTIYF.